This T cell receptor beta chain stems from a study of blood T cell repertoires in COVID-19. For the study at large: The origin of the acute and convalescent COVID-19 samples was the United States, Italy and Spain. T cells, B-cell-depleted T cells, or PBMCs provided the cDNA or gDNA that served as material.

CDR3 size: 15 residues. V was clipped by 6 bases and J by 0 bases; unmatched bases: 3. CDR1 is SGHNT and CDR2 is YENEEA in the germline V gene. TCRdb's table, derived via immunoSEQ multiplex PCR, lists solely in-frame clones and lacks some. The sample consists of approximately 170,000 clones, about 86% of them appearing once. The sequence was collected from a man aged 70 or older with active or convalescent COVID-19. The chain uses TRBV11-3 and TRBJ2-1; 9 positions agree with TRBD1. Sample: peripheral blood. For the CDR3, the DNA is TGTGCCAGCAGTCTGGGACAGGGCTCCTACAATGAGCAGTTCTTC. Residues: CASSLGQGSYNEQFF.